The next 2 T cell receptor beta chains were all read from a single sample in a study of cytomegalovirus exposure and HLA in healthy donors (TCRdb year 2017). Library creation used the immunoSEQ multiplex PCR assay. For the multiplex PCR, a mixture combining 60 forward primers for TCR Vbeta segments and 13 reverse primers for TCR Jbeta segments was used. TCRdb provides this immuneACCESS table in a form limited to in-frame rearrangements. Some clones are lacking; in checked studies, under half of them reflect an unresolved V gene, and why the rest are absent is not known. The sample profile shows under 200,000 clones; 75% to 85% of them were found once. Approximately 2.4% of the sample rests with the top ten. Sequencing was carried out using PBMCs. These receptors were obtained from a woman between 45 and 60 years old in good health and CMV-seronegative.

This clone was seen more than once but under ten times. V is TRBV25-1 and J is TRBJ2-6; D not resolved. Germline V gives CDR1 MGHDK, CDR2 SYGVNS. CDR3 length: 15 residues. Trimming removed 3 bases at V and 0 bases at J, with 6 bases between. CDR3 nucleotide sequence: TGTGCCAGCAGTGATCCCTTCTCTGGGGCCAACGTCCTGACTTTC. It yields the protein CASSDPFSGANVLTF.

The chain uses TRBV13 and TRBJ2-3; TRBD1 is a possible D gene (5 bases). The germline V gene has CDR1 PRHDT and CDR2 FYEKMQ (reference sequence). V dropped 0 bases and J dropped 5 bases, with 15 bases sitting between them. This CDR3 is built from 16 residues. The CDR3 sequence: CASSLGTALRIDTQYF. CDR3 sequence (DNA): TGTGCCAGCAGCTTAGGGACAGCCCTAAGGATAGATACGCAGTATTTT.